This TCR beta chain was found in a study of identical twins. Study-wide results and limits: For out-of-frame beta sequences, excess twin sharing was weaker.

V was clipped by 0 bases and J by 7 bases; unmatched bases: 3. CDR3 length: 14 amino acids. Germline CDR1 SGHRS, CDR2 YFSETQ. TCRdb used MiXCR to reprocess the 5' RACE reads, holding one entry per CDR3 protein. The sample yields about 200,000 distinct CDR3 sequences, roughly a tenth seen once. As regards this clonotype: The antigen is unknown.

This chain links TRBV5-1 with TRBJ2-1, with TRBD1 identical over 8 bases. The source material was memory (CD45RO+) T cells sorted from blood. The source is a woman between 18 and 29 years old in good health. The CDR3 DNA is TGCGCCAGCAGCTTGGAGACAGGGGCAAATGAGCAGTTCTTC. Translated, it gives CASSLETGANEQFF.